This T cell receptor (beta chain) stems from a study of blood T cell repertoires in COVID-19. Whole-study context: Whether acute or convalescent, the COVID-19 samples came from the United States, Italy and Spain. The analysed material was cDNA or gDNA that came from T cells, B-cell-depleted T cells, or PBMCs.

Authors' methods: Nucleated cell number was recorded as an estimate derived from reference gene primer amplification. The method was immunoSEQ multiplex PCR; TCRdb's version includes in-frame clones alone and lacks a portion of them. V and J calls and clone size are given by that table; D and trimming were obtained from the DNA. Among 75,000 to 90,000 clones listed, less than 90% were seen once. Sequencing was done on a sample of peripheral blood. This TCR was sampled from a human donor in a cohort sampled during active COVID-19.

The CDR3 sequence is CASSRPRRETQYF. The CDR3 coding sequence is TGTGCCAGCAGCCGACCACGCAGGGAGACCCAGTACTTC. The chain combines TRBV3-1 (or the pseudogene TRBV3-2) with TRBJ2-5; no clear D gene. CDR1 and CDR2 (germline): LGHDT, YNNKEL (reference sequence). The ends were cut back, 4 bases at V and 5 bases at J, with 11 bases in the middle. This CDR3 has 13 residues.